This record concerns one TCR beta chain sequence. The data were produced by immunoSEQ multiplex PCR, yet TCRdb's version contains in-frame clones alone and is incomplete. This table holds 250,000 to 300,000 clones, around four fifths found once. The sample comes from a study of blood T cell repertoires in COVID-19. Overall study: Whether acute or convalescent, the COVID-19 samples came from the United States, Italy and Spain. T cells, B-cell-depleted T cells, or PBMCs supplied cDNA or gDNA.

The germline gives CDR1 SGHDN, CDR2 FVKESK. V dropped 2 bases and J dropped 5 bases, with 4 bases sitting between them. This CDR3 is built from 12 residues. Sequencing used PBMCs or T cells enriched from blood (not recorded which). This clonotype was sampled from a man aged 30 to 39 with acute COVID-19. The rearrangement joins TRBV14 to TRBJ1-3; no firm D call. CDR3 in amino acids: CASSQSRNTIYF. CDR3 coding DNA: TGTGCCAGCAGCCAATCTCGAAACACCATATATTTT.